Listed here are 25 T cell receptor beta chains from one sample, sequenced in a study of blood T cell repertoires in COVID-19. TCRdb's table, derived via immunoSEQ multiplex PCR, lists solely in-frame clones and lacks some. This table holds hundreds of thousands of clones, 80% to 90% found once. The specimen was PBMCs or T cells enriched from blood (not recorded which). Receptor source: a young man who had recovered from COVID-19.

V and J are TRBV2 and TRBJ2-2; 7 bases line up with TRBD1. After removal of 6 bases from V and 5 bases from J, the junction contained 12 bases not matched to a gene. Germline loops: CDR1 SNHLY, CDR2 FYNNEI. This CDR3 is 16 amino acids long. CDR3: CASSDLRDSQTGELFF. DNA of the CDR3: TGTGCCAGCAGCGATCTTAGGGACAGTCAAACCGGGGAGCTGTTTTTT.

This chain connects TRBV5-4 to TRBJ1-3, with 9 nucleotides matching TRBD1. V shed 3 bases, J shed 4 bases, and the junction held 14 bases outside the gene matches. Germline assignment: CDR1 SGHNT and CDR2 YYREEE (reference sequence). The CDR3 length is 18 residues. CDR3 bases: TGTGCCAGCAGCTCGCCAAAGATGGACAGGGGAGCAGGAAACACCATATATTTT. Protein sequence: CASSSPKMDRGAGNTIYF.

The chain recombines TRBV6-5 with TRBJ2-3, with 7 bases aligning to TRBD2. With V trimmed by 0 bases and J by 1 base, 4 bases remained unmatched. CDR3 size: 16 residues. CDR1 and CDR2 from the germline V gene are MNHEY and SVGAGI. DNA of the CDR3: TGTGCCAGCAGTTACTCGATGGCGGGGGGCACAGATACGCAGTATTTT. Amino acid sequence: CASSYSMAGGTDTQYF.

The chain has TRBV4-2 and TRBJ2-1, with 9 bases fitting TRBD2. This CDR3 contains 17 residues. V dropped 5 bases and J dropped 3; count of bases not matched to a gene: 11. In germline, CDR1 is LGHNA, CDR2 YNFKEQ. DNA of the CDR3: TGTGCCAGCAGCTCCCGGAGGCGGGGGGGGGACTACAATGAGCAGTTCTTC. The encoded protein is CASSSRRRGGDYNEQFF.

The chain links TRBV7-2 to TRBJ2-1; 7 nucleotides align to TRBD2. Trimming cost V 6 bases and J 8 bases; bases outside gene matches: 1. The CDR3 sequence is 11 residues long. Germline-derived CDR1 and CDR2 are SGHTA and FQGNSA. In DNA, the CDR3 is TGTGCCAGCAGTCGGGGGGATGAGCAGTTCTTC. Residues: CASSRGDEQFF.

V usage is TRBV7-2 and J usage is TRBJ1-1; D is possibly TRBD1 (6 bases). Germline V gene sequence: CDR1 SGHTA, CDR2 FQGNSA. The CDR3 is 15 residues long. V lost 0 bases and J lost 5, with 13 bases in between. The CDR3 loop reads CASSLARGAGTEAFF. The CDR3 DNA reads as TGTGCCAGCAGCTTAGCGCGGGGGGCAGGGACTGAAGCTTTCTTT.

V is TRBV7-9 and J is TRBJ1-1; 7 nucleotides align to TRBD1. CDR1 is SEHNR and CDR2 is FQNEAQ in the germline V gene (reference sequence). With V trimmed by 5 bases and J by 6 bases, 3 bases remained unmatched. The CDR3 is 12 amino acids. The CDR3 DNA follows: TGTGCCAGCAGCACAGGGGTGGCTGAAGCTTTCTTT. As protein: CASSTGVAEAFF.

This clone occurred once. The CDR3 DNA sequence: TGTGCCAGTAGTATCGACAGGGAAGGCCAGCCCCAGCATTTT. It yields the protein CASSIDREGQPQHF. V usage is TRBV19 and J usage is TRBJ1-5; 7 bases match TRBD1. The V gene end was trimmed by 3 bases and the J gene end by 7 bases; junction bases not matched to a gene: 6. The CDR3 has 14 amino acids. Per germline, CDR1 LNHDA and CDR2 SQIVND (reference sequence).

The rearrangement uses TRBV29-1 and TRBJ1-2; 9 bases line up with TRBD1. V lost 7 bases to trimming and J lost 6 bases; unmatched junction nucleotides: 3. Germline assignment: CDR1 SQVTM and CDR2 ANQGSEA. The CDR3 runs to 11 residues. The CDR3 DNA follows: TGCAGCGGACAGGGGGTAGATGGCTACACCTTC. Protein product: CSGQGVDGYTF.

The rearrangement uses TRBV5-4 and TRBJ2-2; 12 bases line up with TRBD1. From germline, CDR1 is SGHNT and CDR2 YYREEE (reference sequence). V shed 3 bases, J shed 5 bases, and the junction held 5 bases outside the gene matches. The CDR3 has 16 residues. In DNA, the CDR3 is TGTGCCAGCAGCTCGGGACAGGGGGCGGGAACCGGGGAGCTGTTTTTT. This codes for CASSSGQGAGTGELFF.

The chain has TRBV4-3 and TRBJ1-1; no definite D call. Germline lookup yields CDR1 LGHNA and CDR2 YSLEER. V was clipped by 0 bases and J by 0 bases, with 5 bases between them. The CDR3 runs to 14 residues. The CDR3: CASSQDGLNTEAFF. The CDR3 nucleotides are TGCGCCAGCAGCCAAGATGGGCTGAACACTGAAGCTTTCTTT.

This clone was counted ten times or more. V is TRBV9 and J is TRBJ2-7; 11 bases agree with TRBD1. Germline-derived CDR1 and CDR2 are SGDLS and YYNGEE. J lost 4 bases, V lost 3 bases, and 6 bases had no gene match. The CDR3 extends over 15 amino acids. The CDR3: CASSEGQGVTYEQYF. CDR3 nucleotide sequence: TGTGCCAGCAGCGAGGGACAGGGGGTTACGTACGAGCAGTACTTC.

The chain recombines TRBV5-6 with TRBJ1-2; D may be TRBD1 (5 bases). The CDR3 contains 12 residues. CDR1 is SGHDT and CDR2 is YYEEEE in the germline V gene. The V end lost 4 bases, the J end lost 3 bases, and 7 bases lay between the germline ends. CDR3 protein: CASSGGDYGYTF. CDR3 sequence (DNA): TGTGCCAGCAGCGGAGGGGACTATGGCTACACCTTC.

V usage is TRBV30 and J usage is TRBJ1-1; perhaps TRBD1 as D (5 bases). CDR1 and CDR2 from the germline V gene are GTSNPN and SVGIG (reference sequence). There are 16 residues in the CDR3. Trimming cost V 0 bases and J 0 bases, with 14 bases left between them. The CDR3: CAWSVWGGGLNTEAFF. In DNA form, the CDR3 reads TGTGCCTGGAGTGTATGGGGTGGGGGGTTGAACACTGAAGCTTTCTTT.

The chain carries TRBV5-1 and TRBJ1-6; no clear D. Germline V gene lookup returns CDR1 SGHRS and CDR2 YFSETQ. V was pared by 0 bases and J by 4 bases, with 14 bases between. CDR3 length: 17 residues. The CDR3 loop reads CASSLGDSPIYNSPLHF. The CDR3 DNA reads as TGCGCCAGCAGCTTGGGAGATTCACCTATTTATAATTCACCCCTCCACTTT.

The V gene is TRBV5-1, the J gene TRBJ2-5; D perhaps matches TRBD1 (7 bases). This CDR3 contains 20 residues. The germline CDR1 and CDR2 sequences are SGHRS and YFSETQ. V was shortened by 3 bases and J by 3 bases, with 30 bases between the two germline ends. The CDR3 spells CASSWDFIETGTAGEETQYF. The CDR3 DNA reads TGCGCCAGCAGCTGGGACTTTATAGAGACAGGGACCGCCGGTGAAGAGACCCAGTACTTC.

The J gene is TRBJ2-3, the V gene TRBV5-1, with D perhaps TRBD2 (5 bases). Germline V gene lookup returns CDR1 SGHRS and CDR2 YFSETQ. The CDR3 loop spans 14 amino acids. Trimming left V 0 bases short and J 2 bases short, with 7 bases between. Here the CDR3 reads CASSLAGSTDTQYF. For the CDR3, the DNA is TGCGCCAGCAGCTTGGCGGGATCCACAGATACGCAGTATTTT.

The V and J genes are TRBV5-1 and TRBJ2-6, with a possible D match to TRBD1 (5 bases). Germline V lookup: CDR1 SGHRS, CDR2 YFSETQ. V lost 5 bases, J lost 4 bases, and 13 bases lay in between. This CDR3 comprises 15 residues. The CDR3 region has the DNA TGCGCCAGCAGTGACGACAGCTCCGGGGCCAACGTCCTGACTTTC. This codes for CASSDDSSGANVLTF.

The chain is built from TRBV7-8 and TRBJ1-2, with a possible D match to TRBD1 (6 bases). CDR1 SGHVS and CDR2 FQNEAQ come from the germline V gene. V was pared by 4 bases and J by 7 bases, with 16 bases between. This CDR3 spans 14 amino acids. CDR3 DNA sequence: TGTGCCAGCAGCTCTCACACAGGGCCTCTTGGCTACACCTTC. It codes for CASSSHTGPLGYTF.

This clone has just one count. The chain's CDR3 is CASRYTGGSYNSPLHF. The CDR3 DNA reads TGTGCCAGCAGATACACAGGGGGCTCCTATAATTCACCCCTCCACTTT. The chain carries TRBV2 and TRBJ1-6; 8 nucleotides match TRBD1. The germline V gene has CDR1 SNHLY and CDR2 FYNNEI. The CDR3 is made up of 16 amino acids. The V and J ends lost 6 bases and 0 bases, in that order; junction bases with no gene match: 4.

This clone has only one observation. The chain is built from TRBV6-1 and TRBJ2-3; D may be TRBD2 (6 bases). Trimming removed 3 bases at V and 0 bases at J, with 13 bases between. The V gene's germline CDR1 is MNHNS and CDR2 SASEGT. CDR3 length equals 16 residues. For the CDR3, the DNA is TGTGCCAGCAGTGAGTTTGCGGGACCTAGCACAGATACGCAGTATTTT. Its protein is CASSEFAGPSTDTQYF.

V is TRBV6-5 and J is TRBJ1-6; D is possibly TRBD1 (5 bases). This CDR3 comprises 15 residues. With 6 bases removed from V and 9 bases from J, the gap between germline ends came to 18 bases. CDR1 is MNHEY, CDR2 SVGAGI, per germline. The CDR3 nucleotides read TGTGCCAGCAGGGGGGAGGTGGCAGGGCGTTCACCCCTCCACTTT. This sequence encodes CASRGEVAGRSPLHF.

This clone was counted once. J is TRBJ2-5 and V is TRBV28; D remains unclear. V lost 6 bases to trimming and J lost 5 bases, with 10 bases between them. Germline loops: CDR1 MDHEN, CDR2 SYDVKM. The CDR3 covers 12 residues. CDR3 sequence (DNA): TGTGCCAGCAGATTGACATCGGAGACCCAGTACTTC. It translates to CASRLTSETQYF.

This chain uses TRBV5-1 with TRBJ2-7, with TRBD1 matching 9 bases. Germline lookup yields CDR1 SGHRS and CDR2 YFSETQ. V lost 0 bases and J lost 1; bases outside the gene matches: 2. This CDR3 has 15 amino acids. CDR3 nucleotide sequence: TGCGCCAGCAGCTTGGGAGGGACAGGGTCCTACGAGCAGTACTTC. Protein sequence: CASSLGGTGSYEQYF.

CDR3 protein: CASSLSPDRTRTF. As DNA, the CDR3 is TGCGCCAGCAGCCTAAGCCCCGACAGAACCCGCACCTTC. The chain has TRBV5-1 and TRBJ1-2, with D maybe TRBD1 (5 bases). The CDR3 sequence is 13 residues long. Germline V CDR1 and CDR2: SGHRS, YFSETQ. Between the trimmed V and J ends, which lost 4 bases and 13 bases, there was a span of 20 bases.